These 25 T cell receptor beta chains were all obtained from the same sample, sequenced in a study of blood T cell repertoires in COVID-19. Clones were read by immunoSEQ multiplex PCR, and TCRdb kept only the in-frame ones, dropping some. The table lists 200,000 to 300,000 clones, 75% to 90% of them singletons, with more than 6% in the top ten. The material sequenced was peripheral blood. These TCRs come from a man in his 60s who had recovered from COVID-19.

The chain has TRBV6-5 and TRBJ1-6; D gene ambiguous. V lost 4 bases to trimming and J lost 9 bases, with 16 bases between them. The length of the CDR3 is 15 residues. Germline V gene data show CDR1 as MNHEY and CDR2 as SVGAGI. CDR3 sequence reads: CASSSSLGASSPLHF. The CDR3 nucleotides read TGTGCCAGCAGTTCCTCGCTGGGCGCCTCTTCACCCCTCCACTTT.

The count of this clone is one. The chain links TRBV12-3 or TRBV12-4 to TRBJ2-7, with a possible D match to TRBD2 (5 bases). The CDR3 covers 12 residues. Deletions cut 1 base from V and 6 bases from J, with 7 bases between. CDR3 nucleotide sequence: TGTGCCAGCAGTTTAGGAGGGCCCGAGCAGTACGTC. It is translated as CASSLGGPEQYV.

The V gene is TRBV6-5, the J gene TRBJ2-7, with D possibly being TRBD1 (5 bases). With 8 bases removed from V and 0 bases from J, the gap between germline ends came to 8 bases. The CDR3 extends over 12 amino acids. From germline, CDR1 is MNHEY and CDR2 SVGAGI. CDR3 amino acids: CASWTYSYEQYF. CDR3 coding DNA: TGTGCCAGCTGGACATACTCCTACGAGCAGTACTTC.

The chain is built from TRBV18 and TRBJ2-5, with TRBD1 matching over 7 bases. The length of the CDR3 is 15 residues. From germline, CDR1 is KGHSH and CDR2 LQKENI. V gave up 4 bases and J gave up 5 bases; unmatched junction bases: 10. The CDR3 DNA reads as TGTGCCAGCTCACGGACAGGCCCTATGACCGAGACCCAGTACTTC. This encodes CASSRTGPMTETQYF.

The chain uses TRBV4-1 and TRBJ2-7; 8 nucleotides agree with TRBD1. Trimming removed 4 bases from V and 3 bases from J; junction bases left unmatched: 17. The CDR3 covers 18 residues. Per germline, CDR1 MGHRA and CDR2 YSYEKL. CDR3 protein: CASSRGSSGTGRSYEQYF. In DNA, the CDR3 is TGCGCCAGCAGCCGAGGTTCATCCGGGACAGGTAGGAGCTACGAGCAGTACTTC.

The gene calls are TRBV29-1 and TRBJ1-2; D is perhaps TRBD1 (6 bases). V shed 7 bases and J shed 1 base, with 13 bases lying between them. Germline V gene data show CDR1 as SQVTM and CDR2 as ANQGSEA. CDR3 size: 13 residues. The CDR3 coding sequence is TGCAGCGCAGCTTCACAGGGTAACTATGGCTACACCTTC. It codes for CSAASQGNYGYTF.

This sequence joins TRBV24-1 and TRBJ2-2; 8 bases agree with TRBD1. V gave up 7 bases and J gave up 0 bases; unmatched junction bases: 3. CDR1 and CDR2 (germline): KGHDR, SFDVKD. CDR3 length equals 15 residues. The CDR3 DNA follows: TGTGCCACCAGCAAACAGGGGGCGAACACCGGGGAGCTGTTTTTT. Protein product: CATSKQGANTGELFF.

The V and J genes are TRBV29-1 and TRBJ1-5, with 9 bases fitting TRBD1. This CDR3 has 14 residues. Trimming removed 4 bases from V and 4 bases from J; junction bases left unmatched: 5. Germline V gene lookup returns CDR1 SQVTM and CDR2 ANQGSEA. CDR3 DNA sequence: TGCAGCGTTGTTTCAGGACAGGGGAATCAGCCCCAGCATTTT. It is translated as CSVVSGQGNQPQHF.

V and J are TRBV19 and TRBJ2-3; 7 positions match TRBD1. The CDR3 is 16 amino acids. The germline V gene encodes CDR1 LNHDA and CDR2 SQIVND (reference sequence). The ends lost 2 bases at V and 6 bases at J; junction bases unmatched: 11. The CDR3 sequence: CASSIRQGRMVDTQYF. CDR3 nucleotide sequence: TGTGCCAGTAGTATAAGACAGGGTAGGATGGTTGATACGCAGTATTTT.

The rearrangement links TRBV6-1 to TRBJ2-7; the match to TRBD1 covers 9 bases. There are 14 residues in the CDR3. The ends lost 3 bases at V and 4 bases at J; junction bases unmatched: 4. CDR1 and CDR2 from the germline V gene are MNHNS and SASEGT. CDR3 region: CASSDYGTGYEQYV. The CDR3, as DNA: TGTGCCAGCAGTGATTACGGGACAGGGTACGAGCAGTACGTC.

This chain uses TRBV6-5 with TRBJ2-7, with 10 bases identical to TRBD1. V lost 6 bases and J lost 7; bases outside the gene matches: 6. CDR1 is MNHEY and CDR2 is SVGAGI in the germline V gene. CDR3 size: 13 residues. CDR3 in DNA: TGTGCCAGCAGGATCGGACAGGGGGGGGAGCAGTACGTC. It translates to CASRIGQGGEQYV.

This chain connects TRBV5-6 to TRBJ2-2, with TRBD1 identical over 10 bases. V trimming: 1 base; J trimming: 4 bases; junction bases outside the gene matches: 10. Germline CDR1 is SGHDT and CDR2 is YYEEEE. This CDR3 region has 18 residues. CDR3 nucleotide sequence: TGTGCCAGCAGCTTGCTAGGACAGGGGGTACGTGTCACCGGGGAGCTGTTTTTT. It is translated as CASSLLGQGVRVTGELFF.

This clone appeared a few times. Here the CDR3 DNA reads TGCGCCAGCAGGGGACTAGTTTCTAACACCGGGGAGCTGTTTTTT. Translating gives CASRGLVSNTGELFF. The rearrangement links TRBV5-1 to TRBJ2-2; TRBD2 aligns across 8 bases. Trimming cost V 5 bases and J 2 bases; bases outside gene matches: 5. The CDR3 is made up of 15 amino acids. Germline CDR1 is SGHRS and CDR2 is YFSETQ.

In its sample, this clone was seen a few times. The chain couples TRBV19 to TRBJ1-5, with TRBD1 matching over 10 bases. The CDR3 is 15 residues long. Germline CDR1 reads LNHDA; CDR2 reads SQIVND (reference sequence). Germline trimming cut 1 base from V and 6 bases from J; bases unmatched to any gene: 3. The CDR3: CASSIVRDRGQPQHF. CDR3 sequence (DNA): TGTGCCAGTAGTATAGTTCGGGACAGGGGTCAGCCCCAGCATTTT.

The V gene is TRBV4-2, the J gene TRBJ1-5; 10 nucleotides agree with TRBD1. V was clipped by 6 bases and J by 6 bases; unmatched bases: 5. Germline V gene lookup returns CDR1 LGHNA and CDR2 YNFKEQ. The CDR3 loop spans 14 amino acids. The CDR3, as DNA: TGTGCCAGCAGTCCCGACAGGGGGCTTCAGCCCCAGCATTTT. Translation: CASSPDRGLQPQHF.

The chain has TRBV5-3 and TRBJ2-6, with D maybe TRBD1 (6 bases). TRBV5-3 is designated an ORF whose function remains uncertain. Trimming left V 4 bases short and J 0 bases short, with 29 bases between. This CDR3 has 22 residues. The CDR3, as DNA: TGTGCCAGAAGCGATAGGTGTGGGCAGGGGCCAAACTCGTACTCTGGGGCCAACGTCCTGACTTTC. It translates to CARSDRCGQGPNSYSGANVLTF.

As to this clone: The junction does not match germline at one end; this may be a read error. The chain couples TRBV19 to TRBJ2-4; 9 bases match TRBD1. There are 11 residues in the CDR3. The germline CDR1 and CDR2 sequences are LNHDA and SQIVND (reference sequence). The CDR3 DNA sequence: TGTGCCAGTAGTACAGGGACAGGGATGGACTTC. Translating gives CASSTGTGMDF.

The chain has TRBV7-8 and TRBJ2-3; unclear D gene. Between the trimmed V and J ends, which lost 2 bases and 0 bases, there was a span of 6 bases. The CDR3 length is 14 residues. CDR1 SGHVS and CDR2 FQNEAQ come from the germline V gene. CDR3 sequence: CASSLSPSTDTQYF. The CDR3 nucleotides are TGTGCCAGCAGCTTATCCCCTAGCACAGATACGCAGTATTTT.

The chain has TRBV7-9 and TRBJ1-4; TRBD1 aligns across 7 bases. The CDR3 contains 15 residues. In germline, CDR1 is SEHNR, CDR2 FQNEAQ (reference sequence). Germline trimming cut 2 bases from V and 8 bases from J; bases unmatched to any gene: 8. CDR3 protein: CASSLSEGANEKLFF. The CDR3 nucleotides are TGTGCCAGCAGCTTATCGGAGGGGGCAAACGAAAAACTGTTTTTT.

The V call is TRBV27, the J call TRBJ2-2, with no clear D. From germline, CDR1 is MNHEY and CDR2 SMNVEV (reference sequence). Between the trimmed V and J ends, which lost 3 bases and 7 bases, there was a span of 6 bases. The CDR3 loop spans 12 amino acids. CDR3: CASSFLFGELFF. The CDR3 bases are TGTGCCAGCAGTTTCCTCTTCGGGGAGCTGTTTTTT.

The sample holds a few counts of this clone. The rearrangement joins TRBV5-1 to TRBJ1-5; D remains unclear. Trimming shortened V by 3 bases and J by 6 bases, and 13 bases separated the two germline ends. This CDR3 has 14 amino acids. The V gene's germline CDR1 is SGHRS and CDR2 YFSETQ. CDR3 protein: CASSSLAGGQPQHF. The CDR3 DNA reads TGCGCCAGCAGCTCACTGGCAGGAGGTCAGCCCCAGCATTTT.

J is TRBJ1-5 and V is TRBV18; possible D gene TRBD1, 5 bases. Germline V gene data show CDR1 as KGHSH and CDR2 as LQKENI. V gave up 3 bases and J gave up 11 bases, with 17 bases separating them. The CDR3 loop spans 14 amino acids. The CDR3 region has the DNA TGTGCCAGCTCACCGGGGCAGGTCGACACAGCCCAGCATTTT. Its translation: CASSPGQVDTAQHF.

V gene TRBV10-3 combines with J gene TRBJ2-2, with D possibly TRBD1 on 8 matching bases. Germline loops: CDR1 ENHRY, CDR2 SYGVKD. Trimming shortened V by 7 bases and J by 0 bases, and 24 bases separated the two germline ends. This CDR3 region has 19 residues. CDR3 DNA: TGTGCCATCATCGACAGGGGAGGGAGCGGAGTACCGAACACCGGGGAGCTGTTTTTT. It is translated as CAIIDRGGSGVPNTGELFF.

The chain combines TRBV5-1 with TRBJ1-4, with D maybe TRBD1 (6 bases). The CDR3 is 14 residues long. CDR1 and CDR2 from the germline V gene are SGHRS and YFSETQ. Trimming removed 2 bases from V and 8 bases from J, with 13 bases in between. The CDR3 spells CASSLQGGSEKLFF. Written as DNA, the CDR3 is TGCGCCAGCAGCTTACAGGGCGGAAGCGAAAAACTGTTTTTT.

The chain recombines TRBV4-1 with TRBJ2-1; D may be TRBD1 (5 bases). The V gene's germline CDR1 is MGHRA and CDR2 YSYEKL. Between the trimmed V and J ends, which lost 5 bases and 2 bases, there was a span of 7 bases. This CDR3 is 13 amino acids long. The CDR3 region is CASSLDTYNEQFF. The CDR3 nucleotides are TGCGCCAGCAGCTTGGACACCTACAATGAGCAGTTCTTC.